A single sample is the source of the 20 T cell receptor beta chains below, sequenced in a study of blood T cell repertoires in COVID-19. Only in-frame clones appear in the TCRdb table, and some are missing; sequencing was by immunoSEQ multiplex PCR. The repertoire holds over 40,000 clones, with 85% to 95% as singletons. Sequencing was carried out using peripheral blood. The receptors were gathered from a woman aged 80 or over with acute or convalescent COVID-19.

This clone was found once. The chain has TRBV4-3 and TRBJ2-7, with 8 nucleotides matching TRBD1. The junction had 8 bases not matched to a gene; V was cut back by 3 bases and J by 4 bases. The CDR3 totals 15 residues. From germline, CDR1 is LGHNA and CDR2 YSLEER. The CDR3 nucleotides are TGCGCCAGCAGCCATCGGACAGGGAGTCAGTACGAGCAGTACTTC. It yields the protein CASSHRTGSQYEQYF.

The chain joins TRBV19 to TRBJ2-1; TRBD1 aligns across 9 bases. This CDR3 comprises 17 residues. Per germline, CDR1 LNHDA and CDR2 SQIVND (reference sequence). With 0 bases clipped from V and 4 bases from J, the junction kept 7 bases outside the gene matches. This CDR3 reads CASSIDSFGQGYNEQFF. CDR3 nucleotides: TGTGCCAGTAGTATAGATTCTTTCGGACAGGGGTACAATGAGCAGTTCTTC. Full variable domain (missing parts from reference TRBV19 and TRBJ2-1): DGGITQSPKYLFRKEGQNVTLSCEQNLNHDAMYWYRQDPGQGLRLIYYSQIVNDFQKGDIAEGYSVSREKKESFPLTVTSAQKNPTAFYLCASSIDSFGQGYNEQFFGPGTRLTVL.

The rearrangement links TRBV10-2 to TRBJ2-7, with 7 bases lining up with TRBD2. V shed 0 bases and J 2 bases; nucleotides not matched to a gene: 4. This CDR3 region has 15 residues. Germline CDR1 and CDR2: WSHSY and SAAADI. The DNA of the CDR3 is TGCGCCAGCAGTGAGTCGAGCGGGACGACCTACGAGCAGTACTTC. As protein: CASSESSGTTYEQYF.

The chain carries TRBV6-5 and TRBJ1-2; 7 bases fit TRBD1. V was clipped by 4 bases and J by 0 bases; unmatched bases: 8. Per germline, CDR1 MNHEY and CDR2 SVGAGI. This CDR3 is 16 amino acids long. CDR3 coding DNA: TGTGCCAGCAGTTCGGGACAGACTATAGCTAACTATGGCTACACCTTC. Translating gives CASSSGQTIANYGYTF.

The CDR3: CASSLNREGNTIYF. The DNA for the CDR3 is TGTGCCAGCAGCTTAAACAGGGAAGGAAACACCATATATTTT. The genes are TRBV7-2 and TRBJ1-3; D possibly corresponds to TRBD1 (6 bases). Germline V gives CDR1 SGHTA, CDR2 FQGNSA. V lost 2 bases and J 4 bases, leaving 9 bases between the germline ends. This CDR3 spans 14 amino acids.

The V and J genes are TRBV30 and TRBJ2-7; 9 bases fit TRBD2. The V and J ends lost 2 bases and 6 bases, in that order; junction bases with no gene match: 8. CDR1 GTSNPN and CDR2 SVGIG come from the germline V gene (reference sequence). This CDR3 contains 14 residues. The chain's CDR3 is CAWSPGTSSTEQYF. CDR3 coding DNA: TGTGCCTGGAGTCCCGGGACTAGCTCGACCGAGCAGTACTTC.

The chain employs TRBV7-2 and TRBJ1-2; 11 bases fit TRBD1. Germline trimming cut 3 bases from V and 2 bases from J; bases unmatched to any gene: 5. The germline CDR1 and CDR2 sequences are SGHTA and FQGNSA. This CDR3 region has 16 residues. As DNA, the CDR3 is TGTGCCAGCAGCTTGGGATGGGACAGGGGGAACTATGGCTACACCTTC. Its translation is CASSLGWDRGNYGYTF.

The chain joins TRBV7-9 to TRBJ2-3; D is ambiguous. This CDR3 is 12 amino acids long. The V gene's germline CDR1 is SEHNR and CDR2 FQNEAQ (reference sequence). V shed 4 bases and J shed 2 bases, with 4 bases lying between them. In nucleotides, the CDR3 is TGTGCCAGCAGCTCCTACACAGATACGCAGTATTTT. The encoded protein is CASSSYTDTQYF.

The chain has TRBV18 and TRBJ2-7; 8 bases are a match to TRBD2. The CDR3 is 14 amino acids. V trimming: 8 bases; J trimming: 4 bases; junction bases outside the gene matches: 10. Germline CDR1 is KGHSH and CDR2 is LQKENI. CDR3 DNA sequence: TGTGCCAGCCGATCAGCGGGAGATGCTTACGAGCAGTACTTC. This sequence encodes CASRSAGDAYEQYF.

As DNA, the CDR3 is TGTGCCAGCAGCCAAGATACAGTATACACTGAAGCTTTCTTT. The encoded protein is CASSQDTVYTEAFF. This sequence joins TRBV4-2 and TRBJ1-1, with D uncertain. The CDR3 covers 14 residues. Trimming took off 0 bases at V and 3 bases at J, with 8 bases between the two ends. The germline gives CDR1 LGHNA, CDR2 YNFKEQ.

V usage is TRBV6-1 and J usage is TRBJ1-3; 8 bases match TRBD1. The CDR3 has 15 amino acids. CDR1 MNHNS and CDR2 SASEGT come from the germline V gene. Trimming took 2 bases from V and 3 from J; bases not matched to a gene: 3. CDR3: CASSEQGALGNTIYF. The CDR3 nucleotides are TGTGCCAGCAGTGAACAGGGGGCGCTTGGAAACACCATATATTTT.

The V call is TRBV7-2, the J call TRBJ2-7, with 11 nucleotides matching TRBD1. V was pared by 1 base and J by 3 bases, with 2 bases of the junction left unmatched. Germline CDR1 reads SGHTA; CDR2 reads FQGNSA. CDR3 length: 15 residues. The CDR3 sequence: CASSLGTGGLYEQYF. The DNA for the CDR3 is TGTGCCAGCAGCTTAGGGACAGGGGGCCTCTACGAGCAGTACTTC. Full variable domain (remainder filled in from reference TRBV7-2 and TRBJ2-7): GAGVSQSPSNKVTEKGKDVELRCDPISGHTALYWYRQSLGQGLEFLIYFQGNSAPDKSGLPSDRFSAERTGGSVSTLTIQRTQQEDSAVYLCASSLGTGGLYEQYFGPGTRLTVT.

The rearrangement uses TRBV4-2 and TRBJ2-1, with a possible D match to TRBD2 (6 bases). This CDR3 contains 16 residues. In germline, CDR1 is LGHNA, CDR2 YNFKEQ. V lost 4 bases and J 0 bases, leaving 13 bases between the germline ends. In DNA form, the CDR3 reads TGTGCCAGCAGCCCCCCCCGGGGGAACTCCTACAATGAGCAGTTCTTC. Encoded protein: CASSPPRGNSYNEQFF.

The chain combines TRBV6-2 or TRBV6-3 with TRBJ1-5; TRBD1 aligns across 11 bases. Trimming at V came to 1 base and at J to 7 bases, leaving 9 bases not matched to a gene. The V gene's germline CDR1 is MNHEY and CDR2 SVGEGT. The CDR3 runs 17 residues. The CDR3 reads CASSYFGQGALMQPQHF. The CDR3 DNA follows: TGTGCCAGCAGTTACTTCGGACAGGGGGCCCTCATGCAGCCCCAGCATTTT.

V gene TRBV5-1 combines with J gene TRBJ1-4; 7 bases line up with TRBD1. The length of the CDR3 is 14 residues. Germline loops: CDR1 SGHRS, CDR2 YFSETQ. J gave up 5 bases and V 4 bases, and 5 bases lay outside the gene matches. CDR3 sequence: CASSVGQRNEKLFF. CDR3 sequence (DNA): TGCGCCAGCAGCGTGGGACAGAGAAATGAAAAACTGTTTTTT.

The chain is built from TRBV4-1 and TRBJ1-3; 7 positions agree with TRBD1. Germline-derived CDR1 and CDR2 are MGHRA and YSYEKL. CDR3 length: 15 amino acids. J lost 6 bases, V lost 3 bases, and 8 bases had no gene match. The CDR3 region is CASSHDPGQLNTIYF. CDR3 bases: TGCGCCAGCAGCCATGACCCGGGACAGTTAAACACCATATATTTT.

The chain recombines TRBV7-9 with TRBJ2-5; possible D gene TRBD1, 5 bases. Trimming took off 3 bases at V and 5 bases at J, with 10 bases between the two ends. This CDR3 has 13 residues. Germline CDR1 reads SEHNR; CDR2 reads FQNEAQ (reference sequence). CDR3 loop: CASSFAGLETQYF. The DNA for the CDR3 is TGTGCCAGCAGCTTTGCAGGGTTGGAGACCCAGTACTTC. Combining the CDR3 with reference TRBV7-9 and TRBJ2-5 gives the whole variable domain DTGVSQNPRHKITKRGQNVTFRCDPISEHNRLYWYRQTLGQGPEFLTYFQNEAQLEKSRLLSDRFSAERPKGSFSTLEIQRTEQGDSAMYLCASSFAGLETQYFGPGTRLLVL.

The J gene is TRBJ1-1, the V gene TRBV6-2 or TRBV6-3, with TRBD1 identical over 8 bases. V shed 6 bases, J shed 1 base, and the junction held 7 bases outside the gene matches. The CDR3 runs 15 residues. In germline, CDR1 is MNHEY, CDR2 SVGEGT. CDR3 DNA: TGTGCCAGCAGCCGAGACAGGGGATCGAACACTGAAGCTTTCTTT. It translates to CASSRDRGSNTEAFF.

Only one count was recorded for this clone. The J gene is TRBJ1-1, the V gene TRBV2; 7 nucleotides line up with TRBD1. CDR1 is SNHLY, CDR2 FYNNEI, per germline. The length of the CDR3 is 12 residues. V trimming: 6 bases; J trimming: 6 bases; junction bases outside the gene matches: 4. The CDR3 nucleotides are TGTGCCAGCAGAGACAGGGTCGCTGAAGCTTTCTTT. Translating it yields CASRDRVAEAFF.

This clone was counted between two and nine times. The chain carries TRBV2 and TRBJ1-6, with D tentatively TRBD1 (6 bases). The CDR3 has 15 residues. Trimming removed 8 bases from V and 0 bases from J, with 11 bases in between. Germline V gives CDR1 SNHLY, CDR2 FYNNEI. For the CDR3, the DNA is TGTGCCAGCTCAGGGGCTTCCTCCTATAATTCACCCCTCCACTTT. This encodes CASSGASSYNSPLHF.